This entry lists 17 T cell receptor beta chains sequenced from one sample in a study of T-cell reconstitution after alpha-beta-depleted transplantation in children. A library of TCRbeta sequences, prepared with unique molecular identifiers, was generated. TCRdb ran MiXCR on the PCR reads and lists one entry per CDR3 protein. The profile shows 490,000 or so distinct CDR3 sequences, about an eighth of them singletons. Here the sequenced sample was PBMCs from the stem cell graft donor, taken from the stem cell graft. Source of these receptors: a human donor who donated a stem cell graft to a child with combined immunodeficiency.

Only a few counts were recorded for this clonotype. The chain combines TRBV7-3 with TRBJ2-1; TRBD1 or TRBD2 may be the D gene (5 bases each). The CDR3 spans 16 residues. Germline values: CDR1 SGHTA, CDR2 FQGTGA. The V end was cut by 2 bases, the J end by 6 bases, with 17 bases between. The DNA for the CDR3 is TGTGCCAGCAGCTTATCAGGGACGATACTGGGCAATGAGCAGTTCTTC. It encodes CASSLSGTILGNEQFF.

This chain links TRBV20-1 with TRBJ1-4, with unresolved D. Germline V lookup: CDR1 DFQATT, CDR2 SNEGSKA (reference sequence). The CDR3 loop spans 15 amino acids. V was trimmed by 5 bases and J by 1 base, leaving 14 bases between them. The CDR3 reads CSAEASTETNEKLFF. The DNA for the CDR3 is TGCAGTGCTGAGGCCAGTACGGAAACTAATGAAAAACTGTTTTTT.

Only a few counts were recorded for this clonotype. The V gene is TRBV12-3 or TRBV12-4, the J gene TRBJ2-3, with TRBD1 as a possible D gene (5 bases). The CDR3 runs 15 residues. V dropped 6 bases and J dropped 2 bases, with 15 bases sitting between them. The CDR3 DNA is TGTGCCAGCAGCTTTTCTACAGGTTACACAGATACGCAGTATTTT. Its protein is CASSFSTGYTDTQYF.

This clonotype was found a few times. This rearrangement joins TRBV13 to TRBJ2-3; 8 bases are shared with TRBD2. Trimming removed 8 bases from V and 6 bases from J; junction bases left unmatched: 13. CDR3 length: 15 residues. From germline, CDR1 is PRHDT and CDR2 FYEKMQ (reference sequence). DNA for the CDR3: TGTGCCAGCGCCGGCGTATACGGGGGGGCCGATACGCAGTATTTT. Translating it yields CASAGVYGGADTQYF.

This clonotype was recorded a few times. V is TRBV20-1 and J is TRBJ2-3; 7 bases map to TRBD1. The CDR3 consists of 16 residues. Losses at the gene ends were 6 bases for V and 3 bases for J; bases not matched to a gene: 15. Germline V gene lookup returns CDR1 DFQATT and CDR2 SNEGSKA (reference sequence). The CDR3 bases are TGCAGTGCACCGGAAAGAACAGGGGTTCGGACAGATACGCAGTATTTT. Residues: CSAPERTGVRTDTQYF.

The chain employs TRBV18 and TRBJ1-1, with no clear D. The germline gives CDR1 KGHSH, CDR2 LQKENI. The V gene lost 1 base and the J gene lost 4 bases, with 10 bases spanning the gap. The CDR3 sequence is 14 residues long. CDR3 sequence reads: CASSPLVRGTEAFF. CDR3 nucleotide sequence: TGTGCCAGCTCACCACTAGTTAGAGGCACTGAAGCTTTCTTT.

V usage is TRBV6-1 and J usage is TRBJ2-7; 15 bases align to TRBD2. Germline CDR1 MNHNS, CDR2 SASEGT. Losses at the gene ends were 0 bases for V and 6 bases for J; bases not matched to a gene: 0. The CDR3 has 15 amino acids. The CDR3 sequence is CASSEAGLAGGEQYF. DNA of the CDR3: TGTGCCAGCAGTGAAGCGGGACTAGCGGGAGGCGAGCAGTACTTC.

In this sample, this clonotype turned up many times. This chain joins TRBV24-1 and TRBJ1-5; D might be TRBD1 (6 bases). The V and J ends lost 4 bases and 5 bases respectively, with 14 bases between them. Germline assignment: CDR1 KGHDR and CDR2 SFDVKD. The CDR3 consists of 15 residues. This CDR3 reads CATSDHTGPHQPQHF. The CDR3 region has the DNA TGTGCCACCAGTGACCATACAGGGCCCCATCAGCCCCAGCATTTT.

This chain links TRBV6-2 or TRBV6-3 with TRBJ2-2; D is uncertain. Per germline, CDR1 MNHEY and CDR2 SVGEGT. The germline V and J ends were trimmed by 5 bases and 3 bases, with 10 bases remaining between them. This CDR3 has 14 amino acids. This CDR3 reads CASSRYLHTGELFF. The CDR3 coding sequence is TGTGCCAGCAGTCGATACTTACACACCGGGGAGCTGTTTTTT.

The genes are TRBV29-1 and TRBJ2-7; unclear D gene. CDR1 is SQVTM, CDR2 ANQGSEA, per germline. The CDR3 spans 12 residues. V was pared by 4 bases and J by 3 bases, with 10 bases between. The chain's CDR3 is CSVGMVFYEQYF. The DNA of the CDR3 is TGCAGCGTTGGTATGGTTTTCTACGAGCAGTACTTC.

V and J are TRBV29-1 and TRBJ2-7; no clear D gene. Per the germline V gene, CDR1 is SQVTM and CDR2 is ANQGSEA. The V end was cut by 4 bases, the J end by 5 bases, with 9 bases between. The CDR3 spans 11 residues. The CDR3 loop is CSVGSGDEQYF. The CDR3 DNA follows: TGCAGCGTTGGGTCCGGCGACGAGCAGTACTTC.

This clonotype was seen more than once but under ten times. This CDR3 is CASSSTRQSYEQYF. For the CDR3, the DNA is TGTGCCAGCAGTTCAACCCGACAGTCCTACGAGCAGTACTTC. The genes are TRBV27 and TRBJ2-7; weak D call: TRBD1 (5 bases). CDR1 and CDR2 from the germline V gene are MNHEY and SMNVEV (reference sequence). CDR3 length equals 14 residues. Deletions cut 4 bases from V and 1 base from J, with 11 bases between.

V usage is TRBV28 and J usage is TRBJ1-2; 7 positions match TRBD1. V shed 2 bases, J shed 4 bases, and the junction held 13 bases outside the gene matches. CDR1 and CDR2 from the germline V gene are MDHEN and SYDVKM. The CDR3 runs 17 residues. The CDR3 sequence is CASSLGGQGERGYGYTF. In nucleotides, the CDR3 is TGTGCCAGCAGTTTAGGCGGGCAGGGGGAGAGAGGCTATGGCTACACCTTC.

This clonotype has just a few counts. The chain couples TRBV5-1 to TRBJ2-1; D is uncertain. V was pared by 0 bases and J by 1 base, with 8 bases between. This CDR3 has 15 residues. The germline CDR1 and CDR2 sequences are SGHRS and YFSETQ. The CDR3: CASSLASQSYNEQFF. The CDR3 bases are TGCGCCAGCAGCTTGGCCTCACAGTCCTACAATGAGCAGTTCTTC.

The chain is built from TRBV28 and TRBJ2-5, with TRBD1 matching 10 bases. Germline-derived CDR1 and CDR2 are MDHEN and SYDVKM. J gave up 5 bases and V 8 bases, and 8 bases lay outside the gene matches. The CDR3 consists of 14 residues. CDR3 loop: CASCPTGGDETQYF. In DNA form, the CDR3 reads TGTGCCAGCTGCCCGACAGGGGGCGATGAGACCCAGTACTTC. The variable domain in full, with the rest retrieved from reference TRBV28 and TRBJ2-5, is DVKVTQSSRYLVKRTGEKVFLECVQDMDHENMFWYRQDPGLGLRLIYFSYDVKMKEKGDIPEGYSVSREKKERFSLILESASTNQTSMYLCASCPTGGDETQYFGPGTRLLVL.

This clonotype was seen repeatedly, ten times or more. The genes are TRBV12-3 or TRBV12-4 and TRBJ2-1, with D maybe TRBD1 (6 bases). This CDR3 has 14 residues. Trimming shortened V by 4 bases and J by 8 bases, and 15 bases separated the two germline ends. In DNA form, the CDR3 reads TGTGCCAGCAGTTCCCGACGTTCAGGGGATGAGCAGTTCTTC. Translation: CASSSRRSGDEQFF.

There are a few counts of this clonotype. J is TRBJ2-1 and V is TRBV7-8; maybe TRBD1 (6 bases). The V gene's germline CDR1 is SGHVS and CDR2 FQNEAQ. The V end was cut by 4 bases, the J end by 2 bases, with 15 bases between. This CDR3 comprises 16 residues. DNA of the CDR3: TGTGCCAGCAGCTCCCTCGACAGGAGTACCTACAATGAGCAGTTCTTC. Translated: CASSSLDRSTYNEQFF.